These T cell receptor beta chains were read from a single sample in a study of blood T cell repertoires in COVID-19. TCRdb's table, derived via immunoSEQ multiplex PCR, lists solely in-frame clones and lacks some. The table records 55,000 to 75,000 clones, 80% to 85% of them present only once. The sequencing sample was made of peripheral blood. Every receptor here comes from a human donor in a cohort sampled during active COVID-19. CDR3s include the opening cysteine and the closing phenylalanine or tryptophan. The D gene is left open where the match is weak.

v_gene	j_gene	d_gene	CDR3aa
TRBV4-1	TRBJ2-5	TRBD1	CASSQETGIQETQYF
TRBV25-1	TRBJ2-3	TRBD2	CASSSYLAGERDTQYF
TRBV28	TRBJ2-7	NA	CASGTGPYEQYF
TRBV18	TRBJ2-7	TRBD1	CASSARTGEYEQYF
TRBV4-1	TRBJ1-6	NA	CASSSSGGYNSPLHF
TRBV27	TRBJ2-7	NA	CASSFFRGSSKDYEQYF
TRBV25-1	TRBJ1-6	TRBD1	CASSESRGWPSPLHF
TRBV7-9	TRBJ2-2	NA	CASKYEGTTNTGELFF
TRBV5-1	TRBJ2-1	NA	CASSFGGPVDEQFF
TRBV4-3	TRBJ1-2	NA	CASSQETVASGVGSYGYTF
TRBV5-1	TRBJ2-2	TRBD2	CASSMGGLEGIDGELFF
TRBV6-5	TRBJ2-3	NA	CASSLAGKTDTQYF
TRBV6-2/TRBV6-3	TRBJ1-2	NA	CASSYGVRVDYGYTF
TRBV27	TRBJ2-5	NA	CASRSLLAMGETQYF
TRBV5-6	TRBJ2-7	TRBD1	CASSRLLTGTGFEQYF
TRBV6-1	TRBJ1-5	NA	CASSEIWEGPPQHF
TRBV11-2	TRBJ1-6	TRBD1	CASSSHSDRGGSPLHF
TRBV28	TRBJ2-7	NA	CASSLYDSSYEQYF
TRBV19	TRBJ2-1	NA	CASSRLGTHSYNEQFF
TRBV30	TRBJ2-3	TRBD2	CAWSVLPSGSTDTQYF
TRBV27	TRBJ1-2	NA	CASSTNRVNYGYTF
TRBV12-5	TRBJ2-7	NA	CASGADGKLTYEQYF
TRBV12-3/TRBV12-4	TRBJ2-4	NA	CASSGQGLNIQYF
TRBV3-1/TRBV3-2	TRBJ2-5	TRBD1	CASSQVPGQRETQYF
TRBV28	TRBJ1-5	NA	CASSLEGDTYQPQHF
TRBV6-4	TRBJ2-7	NA	CASSISDSTEQYF
TRBV18	TRBJ2-2	NA	CASSPPSQGRGELFF
TRBV4-1	TRBJ2-7	NA	CASSPRDFNPYEQYF
TRBV11-2	TRBJ1-1	TRBD1	CASSLNRGPEAFF
TRBV5-1	TRBJ1-2	NA	CASSLVAGISGYTF
TRBV6-6	TRBJ1-2	NA	CASSYPDRHYGYTF